In its sample, the clone carrying this T cell receptor beta chain was seen once. This sample stems from a study of blood T cell repertoires in COVID-19. TCRdb keeps only in-frame clones here, not all; method: immunoSEQ multiplex PCR. The table includes 430,000 or so clones, more than 70% detected once. Between the trimmed V and J ends, which lost 4 bases and 6 bases, there was a span of 17 bases. This CDR3 is built from 16 residues. Germline assignment: CDR1 KGHDR and CDR2 SFDVKD. Sequences were obtained from PBMCs or T cells enriched from blood (not recorded which). The origin of this receptor is a woman between 18 and 29 years old who had been exposed to COVID-19. The rearrangement joins TRBV24-1 to TRBJ2-2, with D possibly matching TRBD1 (5 bases). The CDR3 nucleotides read TGTGCCACCAGTGACGTAGGCTACTGGGGCTCCGGGGAGCTGTTTTTT. It yields the protein CATSDVGYWGSGELFF.